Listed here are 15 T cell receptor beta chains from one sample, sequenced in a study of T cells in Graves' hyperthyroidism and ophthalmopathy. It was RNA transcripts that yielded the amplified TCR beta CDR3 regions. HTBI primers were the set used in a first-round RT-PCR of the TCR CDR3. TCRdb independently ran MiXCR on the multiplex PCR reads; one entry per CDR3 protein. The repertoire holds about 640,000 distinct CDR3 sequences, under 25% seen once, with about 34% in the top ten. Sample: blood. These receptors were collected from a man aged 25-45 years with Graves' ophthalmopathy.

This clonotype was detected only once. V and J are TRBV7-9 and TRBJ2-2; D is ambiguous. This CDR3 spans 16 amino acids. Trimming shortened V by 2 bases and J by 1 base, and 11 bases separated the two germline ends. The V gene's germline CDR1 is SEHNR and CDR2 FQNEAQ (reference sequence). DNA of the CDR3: TGTGCCAGCAGCTTAAATGGGGTATTGAACACCGGGGAGCTGTTTTTT. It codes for CASSLNGVLNTGELFF.

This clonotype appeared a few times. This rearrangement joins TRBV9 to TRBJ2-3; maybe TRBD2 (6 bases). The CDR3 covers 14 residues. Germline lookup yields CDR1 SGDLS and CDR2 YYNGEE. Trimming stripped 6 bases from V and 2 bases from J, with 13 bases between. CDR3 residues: CASKGEVFTDTQYF. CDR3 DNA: TGTGCCAGCAAAGGGGAGGTGTTCACAGATACGCAGTATTTT.

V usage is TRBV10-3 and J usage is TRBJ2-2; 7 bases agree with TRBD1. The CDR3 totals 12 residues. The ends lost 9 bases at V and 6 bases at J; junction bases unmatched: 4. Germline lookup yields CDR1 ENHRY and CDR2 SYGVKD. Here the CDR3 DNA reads TGTGCCATTAGACAGGGTTCCGGGGAGCTGTTTTTT. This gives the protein CAIRQGSGELFF.

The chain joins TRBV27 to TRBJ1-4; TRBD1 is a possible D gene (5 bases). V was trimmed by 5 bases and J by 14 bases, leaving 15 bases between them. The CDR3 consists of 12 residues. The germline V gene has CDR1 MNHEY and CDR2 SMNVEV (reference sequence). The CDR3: CASSDGTRRLFF. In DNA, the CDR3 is TGTGCCAGCAGTGACGGGACGAGGCGCCTGTTTTTT.

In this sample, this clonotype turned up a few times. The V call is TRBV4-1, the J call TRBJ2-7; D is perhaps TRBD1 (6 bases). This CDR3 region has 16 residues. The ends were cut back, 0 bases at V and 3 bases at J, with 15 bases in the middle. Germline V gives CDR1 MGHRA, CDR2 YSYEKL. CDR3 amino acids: CASSQDSTGRVYEQYF. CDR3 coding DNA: TGCGCCAGCAGCCAAGACTCGACAGGCCGAGTCTACGAGCAGTACTTC.

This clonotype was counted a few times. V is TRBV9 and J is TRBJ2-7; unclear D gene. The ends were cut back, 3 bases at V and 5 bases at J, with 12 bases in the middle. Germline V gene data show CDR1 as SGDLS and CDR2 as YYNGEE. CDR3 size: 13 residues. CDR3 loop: CASSAPPLHEQYF. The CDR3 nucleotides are TGTGCCAGCAGCGCTCCCCCGCTCCACGAGCAGTACTTC.

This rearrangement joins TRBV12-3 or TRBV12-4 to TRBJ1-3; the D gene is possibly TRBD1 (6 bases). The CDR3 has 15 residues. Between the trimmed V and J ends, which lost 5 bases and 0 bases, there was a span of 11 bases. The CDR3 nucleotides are TGTGCCAGCAGTGAAGGAGGGGGCTCTGGAAACACCATATATTTT. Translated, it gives CASSEGGGSGNTIYF.

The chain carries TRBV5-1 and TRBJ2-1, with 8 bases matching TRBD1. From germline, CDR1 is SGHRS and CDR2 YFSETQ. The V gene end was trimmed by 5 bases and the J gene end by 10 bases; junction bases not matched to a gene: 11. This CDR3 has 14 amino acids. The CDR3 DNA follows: TGCGCCAGCAGACGAGACAGGGGAGGCCTCGAGCAGTTCTTC. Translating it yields CASRRDRGGLEQFF. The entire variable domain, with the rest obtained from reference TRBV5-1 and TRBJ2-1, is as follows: KAGVTQTPRYLIKTRGQQVTLSCSPISGHRSVSWYQQTPGQGLQFLFEYFSETQRNKGNFPGRFSGRQFSNSRSEMNVSTLELGDSALYLCASRRDRGGLEQFFGPGTRLTVL.

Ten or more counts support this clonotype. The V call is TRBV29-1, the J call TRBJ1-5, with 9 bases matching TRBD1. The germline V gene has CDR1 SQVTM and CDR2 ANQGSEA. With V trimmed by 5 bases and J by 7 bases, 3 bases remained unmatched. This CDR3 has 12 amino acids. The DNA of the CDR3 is TGCAGCGTTAGACAGGGGGGACAGCCCCAGCATTTT. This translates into CSVRQGGQPQHF.

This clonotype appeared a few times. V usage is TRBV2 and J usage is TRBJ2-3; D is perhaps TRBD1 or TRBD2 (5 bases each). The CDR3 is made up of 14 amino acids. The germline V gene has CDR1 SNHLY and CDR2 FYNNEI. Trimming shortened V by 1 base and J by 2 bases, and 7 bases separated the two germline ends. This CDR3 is CASSEGDPTDTQYF. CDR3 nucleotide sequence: TGTGCCAGCAGTGAAGGGGACCCCACAGATACGCAGTATTTT.

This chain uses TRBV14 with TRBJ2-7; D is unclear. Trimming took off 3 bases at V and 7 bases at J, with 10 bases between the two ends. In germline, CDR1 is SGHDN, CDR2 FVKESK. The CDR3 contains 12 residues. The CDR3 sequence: CASSQELGEQYF. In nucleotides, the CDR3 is TGTGCCAGCAGCCAGGAGCTTGGGGAGCAGTACTTC.

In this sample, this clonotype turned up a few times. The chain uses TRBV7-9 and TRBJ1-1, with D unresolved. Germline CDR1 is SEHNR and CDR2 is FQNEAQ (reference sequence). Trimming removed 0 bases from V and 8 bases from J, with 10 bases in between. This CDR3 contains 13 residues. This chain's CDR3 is CASSLAGGKEAFF. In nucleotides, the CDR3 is TGTGCCAGCAGCTTAGCGGGCGGGAAAGAAGCTTTCTTT. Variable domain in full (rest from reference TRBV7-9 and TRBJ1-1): DTGVSQNPRHKITKRGQNVTFRCDPISEHNRLYWYRQTLGQGPEFLTYFQNEAQLEKSRLLSDRFSAERPKGSFSTLEIQRTEQGDSAMYLCASSLAGGKEAFFGQGTRLTVV.

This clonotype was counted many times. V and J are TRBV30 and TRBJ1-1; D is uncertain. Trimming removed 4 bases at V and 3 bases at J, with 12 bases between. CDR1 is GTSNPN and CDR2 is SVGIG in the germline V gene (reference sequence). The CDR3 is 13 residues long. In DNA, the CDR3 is TGTGCCTGGAATGGAGAGGGCTACACTGAAGCTTTCTTT. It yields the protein CAWNGEGYTEAFF.

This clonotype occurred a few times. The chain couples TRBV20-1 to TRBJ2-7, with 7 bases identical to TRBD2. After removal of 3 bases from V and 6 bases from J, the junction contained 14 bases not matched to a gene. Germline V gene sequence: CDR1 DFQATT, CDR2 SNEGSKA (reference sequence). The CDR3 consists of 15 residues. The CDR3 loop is CSARPPTSKKGEQYF. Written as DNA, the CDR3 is TGCAGTGCTAGGCCCCCGACTAGCAAGAAAGGCGAGCAGTACTTC.

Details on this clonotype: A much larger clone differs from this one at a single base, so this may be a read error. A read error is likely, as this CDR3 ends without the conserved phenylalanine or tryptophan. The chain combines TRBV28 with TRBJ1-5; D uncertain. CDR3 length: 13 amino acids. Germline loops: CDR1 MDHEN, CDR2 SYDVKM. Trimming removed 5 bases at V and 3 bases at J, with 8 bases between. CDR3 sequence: CASSDYDNQPQHL. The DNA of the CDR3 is TGTGCCAGCAGTGATTACGACAATCAGCCCCAGCATCTT.